This TCR beta chain originates from a study of OX40 agonist ivuxolimab in advanced cancers. The wider study: Eligibility rules accepted prior anti-PD-1, anti-PD-L1 or anti-CTLA-4 therapy, and 40% to 50% had some.

The CDR3 has 14 residues. Unmatched junction bases numbered 7, after V lost 4 bases and J lost 7 bases. Germline CDR1 and CDR2: SNHLY and FYNNEI. Produced via immunoSEQ multiplex PCR; TCRdb's table is partial and in-frame only. The sample has 50,000 to 65,000 clones, roughly 90% seen once. Study results and limitations: The specificity for antigen of the expanded peripheral T cells was not determined. Among the lowest peripheral clonal expansion occurred in 0.1-3.0 mg/kg partial responders.

Sampling of blood occurred at baseline, cycle 4 day 1, and cycle 7 day 1. As regards this clone: What it recognizes is unknown.

This TCR came from an adult with an advanced solid tumor such as melanoma, head and neck, liver or kidney cancer. Here the sequenced sample was CD4+ or CD8+ T cells sorted from blood, taken in a trial of the OX40 agonist ivuxolimab. This chain connects TRBV2 to TRBJ2-1; 7 nucleotides line up with TRBD2. The CDR3 region is CASSVAGPLNEQFF. DNA of the CDR3: TGTGCCAGCAGTGTAGCGGGCCCGCTGAATGAGCAGTTCTTC. Using reference TRBV2 and TRBJ2-1 for the parts outside the CDR3, the full variable domain is EPEVTQTPSHQVTQMGQEVILRCVPISNHLYFYWYRQILGQKVEFLVSFYNNEISEKSEIFDDQFSVERPDGSNFTLKIRSTKLEDSAMYFCASSVAGPLNEQFFGPGTRLTVL.